Following are 25 T cell receptor beta chains from one sample sequenced in a study of early T cells in non-severe SARS-CoV-2 infection. Via MiXCR, TCRdb re-called the 5' RACE reads, giving one row per CDR3 protein. The sample holds some 50,000 distinct CDR3 sequences; around 4.6% are singletons and the top ten take 5% to 6.5%. Sequencing input: whole blood. These receptors were obtained from an adult who was a healthcare worker with PCR-confirmed SARS-CoV-2 infection or an uninfected control (not recorded which).

In this sample, this clonotype turned up many times. The rearrangement links TRBV19 to TRBJ1-1; no clear D gene. The CDR3 runs to 15 residues. The V and J ends lost 5 bases and 1 base respectively, with 14 bases between them. The V gene's germline CDR1 is LNHDA and CDR2 SQIVND (reference sequence). The CDR3 nucleotides are TGTGCCAGTAGTCCTCCACGTTTTTCGAACACTGAAGCTTTCTTT. Protein: CASSPPRFSNTEAFF.

This clonotype was detected many times. The chain has TRBV25-1 and TRBJ2-1, with 8 bases aligning to TRBD1. The J segment lost 8 bases and the V segment lost 4 bases, leaving 10 bases of the junction unmatched. CDR3 length: 15 amino acids. Per germline, CDR1 MGHDK and CDR2 SYGVNS. For the CDR3, the DNA is TGTGCCAGCAGTGCGCCGGAACAGGGGGAGTATGAGCAGTTCTTC. It encodes CASSAPEQGEYEQFF.

J is TRBJ2-5 and V is TRBV7-3, with 10 bases that match TRBD1. This CDR3 has 17 amino acids. V lost 7 bases and J lost 8; bases outside the gene matches: 19. Germline CDR1 is SGHTA and CDR2 is FQGTGA. Here the CDR3 DNA reads TGTGCCAGCATCTCACTTTATGAGGGACAGGGGAGGGAAACCCAGTACTTC. Protein product: CASISLYEGQGRETQYF.

This CDR3 is CASSSRDFRYEQYF. The CDR3 nucleotides are TGCGCCAGCAGCTCCCGGGACTTTCGGTACGAGCAGTACTTC. The J gene is TRBJ2-7, the V gene TRBV5-1, with D possibly TRBD2 on 6 matching bases. This CDR3 has 14 amino acids. V was pared by 3 bases and J by 4 bases, with 14 bases between. The germline V gene encodes CDR1 SGHRS and CDR2 YFSETQ.

V and J are TRBV7-2 and TRBJ2-5; TRBD2 is a possible D gene (6 bases). This CDR3 is built from 15 residues. From germline, CDR1 is SGHTA and CDR2 FQGNSA. Trimming removed 1 base from V and 2 bases from J, with 11 bases in between. CDR3 in DNA: TGTGCCAGCAGCTTAGGCGGGACGGGGCAAGAGACCCAGTACTTC. Residues: CASSLGGTGQETQYF.

This clonotype occurred many times. V usage is TRBV29-1 and J usage is TRBJ1-2; the D is unclear. This CDR3 has 9 amino acids. The V gene's germline CDR1 is SQVTM and CDR2 ANQGSEA. V was pared by 7 bases and J by 8 bases, with 8 bases between. The CDR3 bases are TGCAGCGCGAGCGGCGGCTACACCTTC. The encoded protein is CSASGGYTF.

This chain links TRBV10-1 with TRBJ2-3, with a weak D call TRBD2 (6 bases). The germline V and J ends were trimmed by 4 bases and 7 bases, with 15 bases remaining between them. The CDR3 extends over 14 amino acids. Germline CDR1 WNHNN, CDR2 SYGVQD (reference sequence). CDR3 sequence reads: CASSASGEKNTQYF. In DNA form, the CDR3 reads TGCGCCAGCAGTGCTTCGGGAGAAAAGAATACGCAGTATTTT.

V usage is TRBV10-3 and J usage is TRBJ2-1; TRBD2 agrees at 9 bases. Germline CDR1 reads ENHRY; CDR2 reads SYGVKD. Trimming at V came to 6 bases and at J to 0 bases, leaving 0 bases not matched to a gene. The CDR3 runs 14 residues. The CDR3 reads CAIRLAGSYNEQFF. The DNA for the CDR3 is TGTGCCATCAGACTAGCGGGCTCCTACAATGAGCAGTTCTTC.

This clonotype occurred a few times. CDR3 coding DNA: TGCGCCAGCAGCGGGGGAGCTAACTATGGCTACACCTTC. Its protein product is CASSGGANYGYTF. This chain links TRBV5-1 with TRBJ1-2; the D gene is possibly TRBD1 (5 bases). CDR1 is SGHRS, CDR2 YFSETQ, per germline. The CDR3 is made up of 13 amino acids. Deletions cut 4 bases from V and 0 bases from J, with 7 bases between.

This clonotype was seen repeatedly, ten times or more. The gene calls are TRBV7-6 and TRBJ2-1; 14 bases match TRBD2. With 5 bases clipped from V and 5 bases from J, the junction kept 8 bases outside the gene matches. The CDR3 length is 17 residues. The V gene's germline CDR1 is SGHVS and CDR2 FNYEAQ. The CDR3 sequence is CASSPGTSGSPNNEQFF. The CDR3 DNA follows: TGTGCCAGCAGCCCGGGGACTAGCGGGAGCCCCAACAATGAGCAGTTCTTC.

In its sample, this clonotype was seen many times. The V and J genes are TRBV20-1 and TRBJ2-3; 14 bases map to TRBD2. Germline V lookup: CDR1 DFQATT, CDR2 SNEGSKA (reference sequence). CDR3 length: 17 amino acids. V was clipped by 3 bases and J by 0 bases; unmatched bases: 5. CDR3: CSASPGLAGASTDTQYF. CDR3 nucleotide sequence: TGCAGTGCTAGTCCGGGACTAGCGGGGGCCAGCACAGATACGCAGTATTTT.

The table lists this clonotype with many counts. This chain uses TRBV5-4 with TRBJ2-2; D call uncertain. There are 13 residues in the CDR3. V was cut by 2 bases and J by 4 bases, with 6 bases left in between. CDR1 is SGHNT and CDR2 is YYREEE in the germline V gene (reference sequence). CDR3 residues: CASSLGVTGELFF. Here the CDR3 DNA reads TGTGCCAGCAGCTTAGGCGTCACCGGGGAGCTGTTTTTT.

This clonotype was counted ten times or more. The V and J genes are TRBV7-2 and TRBJ2-2, with 8 bases lining up with TRBD2. Looked up from germline, CDR1 is SGHTA and CDR2 is FQGNSA. The V and J ends lost 6 bases and 4 bases, in that order; junction bases with no gene match: 4. This CDR3 is built from 14 residues. CDR3 in amino acids: CASSPGGGTGELFF. CDR3 DNA: TGTGCCAGCAGTCCGGGAGGGGGCACCGGGGAGCTGTTTTTT.

There are many counts of this clonotype. The chain couples TRBV12-3 or TRBV12-4 to TRBJ2-4, with D tentatively TRBD1 or TRBD2 (5 bases each). There are 14 residues in the CDR3. Trimming took off 4 bases at V and 1 base at J, with 8 bases between the two ends. CDR3 loop: CASSYEGAKNIQYF. DNA for the CDR3: TGTGCCAGCAGTTACGAGGGGGCCAAAAACATTCAGTACTTC.

The chain joins TRBV7-9 to TRBJ2-1, with D possibly being TRBD2 (6 bases). The germline V and J ends were trimmed by 6 bases and 8 bases, with 20 bases remaining between them. Germline lookup yields CDR1 SEHNR and CDR2 FQNEAQ (reference sequence). The CDR3 is 15 amino acids. In DNA, the CDR3 is TGTGCCAGCAGTCCCCGCGGGGTCAGCGCCGATGAGCAGTTCTTC. Amino acid sequence: CASSPRGVSADEQFF.

Many counts were recorded for this clonotype. This chain links TRBV2 with TRBJ2-5; maybe TRBD1 (5 bases). CDR1 is SNHLY and CDR2 is FYNNEI in the germline V gene. V dropped 7 bases and J dropped 1 base, with 13 bases sitting between them. This CDR3 is built from 14 residues. This CDR3 reads CASNFQGPQETQYF. The CDR3 coding sequence is TGTGCCAGCAACTTCCAGGGTCCCCAAGAGACCCAGTACTTC.

This clonotype has at least ten counts. The chain couples TRBV7-9 to TRBJ2-2; D gene unclear. V shed 8 bases and J shed 6 bases, with 10 bases lying between them. The CDR3 has 12 residues. The germline gives CDR1 SEHNR, CDR2 FQNEAQ (reference sequence). DNA for the CDR3: TGTGCCAGCGTTTATGATGCCGGGGAGCTGTTTTTT. As protein: CASVYDAGELFF.

This clonotype was seen ten or more times. The V call is TRBV12-3 or TRBV12-4, the J call TRBJ2-3, with TRBD2 identical over 13 bases. The CDR3 is 14 residues long. V lost 6 bases, J lost 9 bases, and 6 bases stayed unmatched. CDR3 nucleotide sequence: TGTGCCAGCAGCCGGACTAGCGGGAGTGGGACGCAGTATTTT. It encodes CASSRTSGSGTQYF.

The V call is TRBV6-1, the J call TRBJ1-3; 7 nucleotides align to TRBD1. The ends lost 6 bases at V and 0 bases at J; junction bases unmatched: 5. There are 15 residues in the CDR3. CDR1 and CDR2 from the germline V gene are MNHNS and SASEGT. Here the CDR3 reads CASSTDRRSGNTIYF. The CDR3 bases are TGTGCCAGCAGCACGGACAGGCGCTCTGGAAACACCATATATTTT.

This clonotype was detected many times. The chain recombines TRBV7-2 with TRBJ2-1; 7 bases map to TRBD1. CDR3 size: 17 residues. Germline-derived CDR1 and CDR2 are SGHTA and FQGNSA. The J segment lost 7 bases and the V segment lost 5 bases, leaving 17 bases of the junction unmatched. This CDR3 reads CASSIPQGIFSGNEQFF. The CDR3 DNA follows: TGTGCCAGCAGCATTCCACAGGGGATATTCAGTGGGAATGAGCAGTTCTTC.

This clonotype was recorded many times. The gene calls are TRBV6-5 and TRBJ1-6, with D maybe TRBD1 (5 bases). The V gene lost 6 bases and the J gene lost 13 bases, with 19 bases spanning the gap. CDR1 is MNHEY, CDR2 SVGAGI, per germline. The CDR3 has 14 residues. In nucleotides, the CDR3 is TGTGCCAGCAGGAGGGACGAAGGACCCCAGCCCCTCCACTTT. This gives the protein CASRRDEGPQPLHF.

In this sample, this clonotype turned up a few times. This chain uses TRBV6-4 with TRBJ2-1; 7 bases line up with TRBD1. There are 13 residues in the CDR3. Germline V CDR1 and CDR2: MRHNA, SNTAGT. V was pared by 4 bases and J by 4 bases, with 1 base of the junction left unmatched. CDR3 DNA sequence: TGTGCCAGCAGTGCGGGACAGTACAATGAGCAGTTCTTC. It encodes CASSAGQYNEQFF.

This clonotype showed up many times. The V gene is TRBV20-1, the J gene TRBJ2-2; D remains unclear. Trimming stripped 6 bases from V and 5 bases from J, with 16 bases between. CDR3 size: 14 residues. CDR1 is DFQATT and CDR2 is SNEGSKA in the germline V gene (reference sequence). Here the CDR3 reads CSAVTIHRTGELFF. CDR3 nucleotide sequence: TGCAGTGCCGTCACCATACACAGAACCGGGGAGCTGTTTTTT.

This clonotype has a count of ten or more. The chain combines TRBV11-2 with TRBJ2-6, with D perhaps assigned TRBD1 or TRBD2 (5 bases each). Germline V gene data show CDR1 as SGHAT and CDR2 as FQNNGV. This CDR3 contains 18 residues. The V and J ends lost 0 bases and 2 bases respectively, with 14 bases between them. The CDR3 protein is CASSLDFSRETGANVLTF. The CDR3, as DNA: TGTGCCAGCAGCTTAGATTTTAGCAGGGAGACTGGGGCCAACGTCCTGACTTTC.

In the case of this clonotype: This clone may be a read error of a much larger clone one base away. This rearrangement joins TRBV2 to TRBJ2-7, with D perhaps TRBD2 (6 bases). Germline V CDR1 and CDR2: SNHLY, FYNNEI. Trimming stripped 7 bases from V and 3 bases from J, with 19 bases between. This CDR3 is built from 15 residues. The CDR3 coding sequence is TGTGCCAGCAAGCAGTTTGCGGGGCGCTTCTACGAGCAGTACTTC. Protein sequence: CASKQFAGRFYEQYF.